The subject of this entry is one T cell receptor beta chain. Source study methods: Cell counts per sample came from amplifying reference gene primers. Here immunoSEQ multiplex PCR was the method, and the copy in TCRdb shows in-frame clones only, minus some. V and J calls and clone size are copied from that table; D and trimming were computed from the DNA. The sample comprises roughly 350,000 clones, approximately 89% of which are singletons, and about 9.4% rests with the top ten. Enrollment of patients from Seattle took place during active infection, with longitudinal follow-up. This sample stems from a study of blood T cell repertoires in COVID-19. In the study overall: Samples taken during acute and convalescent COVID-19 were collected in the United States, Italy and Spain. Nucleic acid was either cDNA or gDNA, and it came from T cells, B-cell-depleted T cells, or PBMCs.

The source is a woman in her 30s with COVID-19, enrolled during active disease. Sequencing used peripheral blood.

The CDR3 nucleotides are TGTGCCAGCAGCGTAGGGCAGGGGCTACGCACAGATACGCAGTATTTT. This gives the protein CASSVGQGLRTDTQYF. The chain recombines TRBV9 with TRBJ2-3; possibly TRBD1 for D (6 bases). The ends were cut back, 0 bases at V and 1 base at J, with 12 bases in the middle. The CDR3 totals 16 residues. Germline V gene lookup returns CDR1 SGDLS and CDR2 YYNGEE.